This paragraph reports one T cell receptor beta chain. The antigen is undetermined. This table comes from immunoSEQ multiplex PCR, and its TCRdb copy is limited to in-frame clones, with some not included. The data contain approximately 60,000 clones, around 75% of them seen just once; the ten biggest clones take up over 13%. The data stem from a study of T cell responses to AZD1222 COVID-19 vaccine. Notes on the study in general: Just a handful of people given AZD1222 tested seropositive at baseline.

The source is an adult in good health. The sequencing here drew on peripheral blood, taken on day 0 of AZD1222 vaccination.

CDR3 DNA sequence: TGTGCCAGCAAAAGGGCGGACCAAGAGACCCAGTACTTC. It is translated as CASKRADQETQYF. V gene TRBV2 combines with J gene TRBJ2-5; D remains ambiguous. V lost 7 bases and J 0 bases, leaving 9 bases between the germline ends. The CDR3 spans 13 residues. Germline-derived CDR1 and CDR2 are SNHLY and FYNNEI.